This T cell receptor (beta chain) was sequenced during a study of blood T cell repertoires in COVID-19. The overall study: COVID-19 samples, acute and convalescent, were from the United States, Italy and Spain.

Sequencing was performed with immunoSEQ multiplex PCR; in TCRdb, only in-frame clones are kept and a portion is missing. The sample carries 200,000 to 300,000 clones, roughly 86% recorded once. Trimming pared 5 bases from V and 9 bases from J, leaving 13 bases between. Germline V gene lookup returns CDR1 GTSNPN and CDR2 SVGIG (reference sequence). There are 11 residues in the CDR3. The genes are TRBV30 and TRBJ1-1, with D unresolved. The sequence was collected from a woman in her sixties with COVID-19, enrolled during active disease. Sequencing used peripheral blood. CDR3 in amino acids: CAWSSGGKAFF. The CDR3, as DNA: TGTGCCTGGTCTTCCGGAGGTAAAGCTTTCTTT.